The T cell receptor (beta chain) described here comes from a study of shared clonotypes between healthy human individuals (dated by TCRdb to the early 2020s). Looking at the study overall: The cohort comprised two women and a few men aged 18 to 49 years. For each donor, CD4 naive and CD4 memory were each run on three plates, CD8 naive on two plates, and CD8 memory on one plate. Leukapheresis yielded between about 0.94 and 10 billion PBMCs per donor. To increase sequencing depth and limit assay-specific biases, TCR repertoire library preparation and sequencing were carried out by different laboratories using diverse techniques. Blood TCR repertoires of roughly 5 healthy adults were deeply sequenced to estimate repertoire size and the extent of clonotype sharing between individuals. Overall study results and their limits: When a handful of donors were compared, the shared fraction of clonotypes was 5% to 6.5% for naive CD4, about 4% for naive CD8, 2.3% for memory CD4, and 0.35% to 0.5% for memory CD8. Higher generation probabilities were observed for clonotypes shared by all four sorted-subset donors than for non-shared clonotypes. Incomplete sequencing was indicated by rarefaction of sorted-subset datasets, despite the large sequencing depth. Because the study included only a small number of donors, the genetic and exposure-history diversity represented was limited. Sampling was restricted to blood, and TCR repertoires in tissues likely differ from the TCR repertoires found in blood. Estimated clonotype richness was generally larger for naive than for memory subsets. Based on pairwise subsampling, the degree of clonotype sharing among donors was expected to be affected by sequencing depth.

The CDR3 contains 15 residues, cysteine and phenylalanine counted. CDR3 DNA is the only sequence kept; it has 45 bases, read in frame from the first base. Via the germline V gene, CDR1 is LGHNA and CDR2 YSLEER. The V end loses 0 bases and the J end loses 2 bases, and a stretch of 5 bases separates them. Worth noting for this clone: Its recognized antigen is unknown. No base quality values were provided; no much bigger clone lies one nucleotide off.

Using the deep immunoSEQ assay, multiplex PCR amplified TCR CDR3 regions from genomic DNA. For each cell subset, the extracted genomic DNA was distributed evenly across all wells of several immunoSEQ 96-well plates, and each plate served as one replicate. Each replicate PCR for sorted subsets received around 200 ng genomic DNA, equal to roughly 30,000 T cell genomes. The purified libraries were quantified using a Qubit 3.0 fluorometer, sized with a Bioanalyzer 2100, and then quantified again using the KAPA Library Quantification kit. Each immunoSEQ 96-well plate was sequenced on its own single-read 150-cycle Illumina NextSeq 550 flow cell. For the original study's pipeline: The immunoSEQ output contained only junctional sequences without quality scores, so filtering could not match that applied to full-length reads. To assign V/J genes and CDR3, sequences were annotated using PyIR, a Python wrapper for IgBLAST v1.9, with IMGT germline references. Reads were filtered out if the reads had weak V/J assignments (E-value above 1e-6), no CDR3, stop codons, out-of-frame junctions, or ambiguous translated residues. V3J clonotypes were defined as sequences sharing the same inferred V gene, J gene, and CDR3 amino acid sequence. To compute the percentage overlap between repertoires, the number of shared unique clonotypes was divided by the size of the smaller repertoire. Repertoire richness was assessed with RTK rarefaction, the Chao1 estimator, and Recon v2.1 estimates of unobserved clonotypes. OLGA was used to compute generation probabilities for all TCRbeta clonotypes that the gDNA method yielded from four donors. TCRdb provides this immuneACCESS table in a form limited to in-frame rearrangements. Some clones are lacking; in checked studies, under half of them reflect an unresolved V gene, and why the rest are absent is not known. V and J calls and clone size are as listed in that table; D and trimming were resolved from the DNA. In all, the sample holds some 1.5 million clones, and nearly 99% of those were seen once. Together, the top ten hold 0.4% to 0.45% of the sample.

The donors were healthy, HIV-negative adults who had no recently reported acute infections or vaccinations. Every donor was a Caucasian adult living in Nashville, Tennessee, USA. CD4+ T cells were enriched by magnetic negative selection, after which naive cells were positively selected on CD45RA and the negative fraction was taken as the memory subset. After blood collection by leukapheresis, PBMCs were isolated using Ficoll-Histopaque density gradient centrifugation and then cryopreserved in the vapor phase of liquid nitrogen. Analytical flow cytometry was used to check the purity and quantity of each magnetically sorted T cell population. Genomic DNA was isolated from each sorted fraction and quantified by UV absorbance on a Nanodrop 2000c.

The source of this sequence is a man aged 30 to 45 in good health. In this chain, TRBV4-3 is recombined with TRBJ2-6; the D gene is not confidently resolved. Specimen: naive CD4+ T cells sorted from blood. Sample cell subset or site, as interpreted from the label and publication: CD45RA+ positively selected. Here the CDR3 is given as CASSQEGAGANVLTF. The DNA sequence is TGCGCCAGCAGCCAAGAGGGTGCTGGGGCCAACGTCCTGACTTTC.